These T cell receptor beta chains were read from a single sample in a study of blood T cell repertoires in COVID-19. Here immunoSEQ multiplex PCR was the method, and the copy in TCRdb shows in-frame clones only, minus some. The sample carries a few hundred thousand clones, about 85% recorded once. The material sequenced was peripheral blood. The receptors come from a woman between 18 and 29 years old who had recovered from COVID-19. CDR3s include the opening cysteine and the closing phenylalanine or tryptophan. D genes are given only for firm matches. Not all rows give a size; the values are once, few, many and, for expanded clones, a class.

CDR3nt: TGTGCCAGCAGCCTCAACTGGAGGAGGGTAGGCCTCGGGACTAACCTACCTTACGAGCAGTACTTC
CDR3aa: CASSLNWRRVGLGTNLPYEQYF
j_gene: TRBJ2-7
abundance: NA
d_gene: TRBD2
v_gene: TRBV4-2

CDR3nt: TGTGCCAGCAGCCAAGATATTAGCGCGGGCTACGAGCAGTACTTC
CDR3aa: CASSQDISAGYEQYF
j_gene: TRBJ2-7
abundance: NA
d_gene: NA
v_gene: TRBV3-1/TRBV3-2

CDR3nt: TGCGCCAGCAGTGACCAGGGATACAATGAGCAGTTCTTC
CDR3aa: CASSDQGYNEQFF
j_gene: TRBJ2-1
abundance: once
d_gene: NA
v_gene: TRBV10-1

CDR3nt: TGTGCCAGCAGCTTAGATCGGGCGGGAGGGCCCGCAGATACGCAGTATTTT
CDR3aa: CASSLDRAGGPADTQYF
j_gene: TRBJ2-3
abundance: NA
d_gene: TRBD2
v_gene: TRBV7-3

CDR3nt: TGTGCCAGCAGCTTACAGACTAGCGGGAGAAGGGTGGAGTACTTC
CDR3aa: CASSLQTSGRRVEYF
j_gene: TRBJ2-7
abundance: NA
d_gene: TRBD2
v_gene: TRBV7-2

CDR3nt: TGTGCCAGCCGAGAGACGGGATTCGGGGAGCTGTTTTTT
CDR3aa: CASRETGFGELFF
j_gene: TRBJ2-2
abundance: NA
d_gene: NA
v_gene: TRBV2

CDR3nt: TGTGCCAGCAGTTACCGGAGCGGGGAGGGTAATGAGCAGTTCTTC
CDR3aa: CASSYRSGEGNEQFF
j_gene: TRBJ2-1
abundance: NA
d_gene: TRBD2
v_gene: TRBV6-2/TRBV6-3

CDR3nt: TGTGCCAGCAGTCCCCAGGGCCACCACGAGCAGTACTTC
CDR3aa: CASSPQGHHEQYF
j_gene: TRBJ2-7
abundance: NA
d_gene: NA
v_gene: TRBV5-5

CDR3nt: TGTGCCAGCAGCAAACGAGGCAGGGGAAACGAGCAGTACTTC
CDR3aa: CASSKRGRGNEQYF
j_gene: TRBJ2-7
abundance: NA
d_gene: NA
v_gene: TRBV21-1

CDR3nt: TGTGCCAGTAGTATAGATCATGACAGGCTCTCCAACTACAATGAGCAGTTCTTC
CDR3aa: CASSIDHDRLSNYNEQFF
j_gene: TRBJ2-1
abundance: NA
d_gene: NA
v_gene: TRBV19

CDR3nt: TGTGCCAGCAGCTTCTTGGAGGACCCAGCCTACGAGCAGTACTTC
CDR3aa: CASSFLEDPAYEQYF
j_gene: TRBJ2-7
abundance: NA
d_gene: NA
v_gene: TRBV9

CDR3nt: TGTGCCAGCAGCGTAGATGATAGCGGGAGATCAAGGGAGCAGTTCTTC
CDR3aa: CASSVDDSGRSREQFF
j_gene: TRBJ2-1
abundance: NA
d_gene: TRBD2
v_gene: TRBV9

CDR3nt: TGTGCCAGCAGCCAAGTCGGGGGGGGCGGATCACCCCTCCACTTT
CDR3aa: CASSQVGGGGSPLHF
j_gene: TRBJ1-6
abundance: NA
d_gene: NA
v_gene: TRBV3-1/TRBV3-2

CDR3nt: TGTGCCAGCAGCTCGGACCTCGGGACAGCCCTATACGAGCAGTACTTC
CDR3aa: CASSSDLGTALYEQYF
j_gene: TRBJ2-7
abundance: NA
d_gene: TRBD1
v_gene: TRBV5-5

CDR3nt: TGTGCCAGCAGCGCCGGACAGGGGGGGATTGAAAAACTGTTTTTT
CDR3aa: CASSAGQGGIEKLFF
j_gene: TRBJ1-4
abundance: few
d_gene: TRBD1
v_gene: TRBV9

CDR3nt: TGTGCCAGCAGCCAACCGCGGGGCTTGAACACTGAAGCTTTCTTT
CDR3aa: CASSQPRGLNTEAFF
j_gene: TRBJ1-1
abundance: NA
d_gene: NA
v_gene: TRBV5-4

CDR3nt: TGTGCCAGCAGCCACATTGGGGGGACTAGCGGGAAAGAGACCCAGTACTTC
CDR3aa: CASSHIGGTSGKETQYF
j_gene: TRBJ2-5
abundance: NA
d_gene: TRBD2
v_gene: TRBV3-1/TRBV3-2

CDR3nt: TGTGCCTGGAGTGTGGCAGTTAGCAATCAGCCCCAGCATTTT
CDR3aa: CAWSVAVSNQPQHF
j_gene: TRBJ1-5
abundance: NA
d_gene: NA
v_gene: TRBV30

CDR3nt: TGTGCCAGCAGTTACTCAACCGGGACAGGGATCTATGGCTACACCTTC
CDR3aa: CASSYSTGTGIYGYTF
j_gene: TRBJ1-2
abundance: NA
d_gene: TRBD1
v_gene: TRBV6-5

CDR3nt: TGCGCCAGCAGCTTGGAACAGACCAGCTACGAGCAGTACTTC
CDR3aa: CASSLEQTSYEQYF
j_gene: TRBJ2-7
abundance: NA
d_gene: NA
v_gene: TRBV5-1

CDR3nt: TGCGCCAGCAGCCTTAGACAGGGGGCTAACTTCTACAATGAGCAGTTCTTC
CDR3aa: CASSLRQGANFYNEQFF
j_gene: TRBJ2-1
abundance: NA
d_gene: TRBD1
v_gene: TRBV4-3

CDR3nt: TGTGCCATCAGTGTGCGACAGGGAAGGTTTATGAACACTGAAGCTTTCTTT
CDR3aa: CAISVRQGRFMNTEAFF
j_gene: TRBJ1-1
abundance: NA
d_gene: TRBD1
v_gene: TRBV10-3